This T cell receptor beta chain was recorded in a study of blood T cell repertoires in COVID-19. Data came from immunoSEQ multiplex PCR; TCRdb stores just in-frame clones and leaves some out. The table includes approximately 65,000 clones, about 86% detected once. CDR1 and CDR2 (germline): SEHNR, FQNEAQ (reference sequence). Trimming shortened V by 4 bases and J by 5 bases, and 2 bases separated the two germline ends. The CDR3 is 10 amino acids. The gene calls are TRBV7-9 and TRBJ2-5; no definite D call. This clonotype was sampled from a man in his fifties with acute or convalescent COVID-19. The sequenced sample was peripheral blood. The CDR3 reads CASSSETQYF. CDR3 coding DNA: TGTGCCAGCAGCTCTGAGACCCAGTACTTC. Using reference TRBV7-9 and TRBJ2-5 for the parts outside the CDR3, the full variable domain is DTGVSQNPRHKITKRGQNVTFRCDPISEHNRLYWYRQTLGQGPEFLTYFQNEAQLEKSRLLSDRFSAERPKGSFSTLEIQRTEQGDSAMYLCASSSETQYFGPGTRLLVL.